This T cell receptor beta chain originates from a study of blood T cell repertoires in COVID-19. Across the whole study: COVID-19 samples from acute and convalescent phases originated in the United States, Italy and Spain.

Enrollment of patients from Seattle took place during active infection, with longitudinal follow-up. Measured with immunoSEQ multiplex PCR; TCRdb has only the in-frame clones, and not every one. The repertoire holds more than 85,000 clones, roughly 90% seen once, with more than 3.5% in the top ten. Trimming pared 0 bases from V and 1 base from J, leaving 6 bases between. Germline CDR1 is LGHDT and CDR2 is YNNKEL (reference sequence). The CDR3 spans 14 residues. This TCR derives from a human donor with COVID-19, enrolled during active disease. The donor label of this sample is uncertain. The sample comprised peripheral blood. The genes are TRBV3-1 (or the pseudogene TRBV3-2) and TRBJ1-2, with D perhaps TRBD1 (5 bases). The CDR3 sequence is CASSQEGVNYGYTF. The DNA for the CDR3 is TGTGCCAGCAGCCAAGAAGGGGTTAACTATGGCTACACCTTC.